This T cell receptor beta chain is from a study of post-analysis software for immune sequencing data. About the study: Included among the disease courses, which were recorded for the cohort, were relapsing-remitting, secondary progressive and progressive-relapsing multiple sclerosis. Findings of the study overall: Samples from a shared batch, those prepared together, strongly co-clustered by F measure. Diversity measured as normalized Chao1 was significantly lower in multiple sclerosis patients than in controls.

Notes on this clonotype: Antigen unknown.

Unique molecular identifiers were carried by the TCR beta cDNA libraries. Some 540,000 cDNA molecules were obtained from roughly 1.1 to 9.2 million T cells. TCRdb analysed the PCR reads with MiXCR anew, one entry per CDR3 protein. Of some 890,000 distinct CDR3 sequences detected, approximately 50% appear once; the ten largest clones hold approximately 4.4%. This sequence was found in a girl between 5 and 17 years old with multiple sclerosis. Material for sequencing was blood.

CDR3 sequence: CSARDYRRVHEQFF. CDR3 bases: TGCAGTGCTAGAGATTATCGGAGGGTCCATGAGCAGTTCTTC. J is TRBJ2-1 and V is TRBV20-1, with D perhaps matching TRBD2 (6 bases). The CDR3 runs 14 residues. The germline gives CDR1 DFQATT, CDR2 SNEGSKA (reference sequence). Trimming cost V 0 bases and J 8 bases, with 14 bases left between them.